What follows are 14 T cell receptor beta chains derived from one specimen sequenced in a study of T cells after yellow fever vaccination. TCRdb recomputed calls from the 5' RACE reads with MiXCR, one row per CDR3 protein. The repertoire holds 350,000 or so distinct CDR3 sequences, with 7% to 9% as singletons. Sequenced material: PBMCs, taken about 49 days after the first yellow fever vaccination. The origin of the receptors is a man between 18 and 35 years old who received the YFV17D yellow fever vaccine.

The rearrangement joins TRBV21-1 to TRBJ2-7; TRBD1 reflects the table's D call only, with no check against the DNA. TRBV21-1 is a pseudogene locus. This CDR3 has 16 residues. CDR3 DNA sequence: TGTGCCAGCAGCAAAGATCGGGAACGGATGACCTACGAGCAGTACGTC. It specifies CASSKDRERMTYEQYV.

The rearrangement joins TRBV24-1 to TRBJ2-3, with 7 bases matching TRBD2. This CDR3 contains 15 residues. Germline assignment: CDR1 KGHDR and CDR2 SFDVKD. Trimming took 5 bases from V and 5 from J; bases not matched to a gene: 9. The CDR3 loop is CATSGGGEAIDTQYF. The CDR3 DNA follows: TGTGCCACCAGTGGGGGGGGGGAAGCTATAGATACGCAGTATTTT.

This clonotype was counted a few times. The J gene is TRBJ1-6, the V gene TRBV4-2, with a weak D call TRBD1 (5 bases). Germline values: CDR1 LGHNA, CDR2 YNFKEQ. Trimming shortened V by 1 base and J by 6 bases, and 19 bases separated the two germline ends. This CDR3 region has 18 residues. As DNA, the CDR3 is TGTGCCAGCAGCCAAGCCGGGAGGGGTCAAGTGGGTAATTCACCCCTCCACTTT. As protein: CASSQAGRGQVGNSPLHF.

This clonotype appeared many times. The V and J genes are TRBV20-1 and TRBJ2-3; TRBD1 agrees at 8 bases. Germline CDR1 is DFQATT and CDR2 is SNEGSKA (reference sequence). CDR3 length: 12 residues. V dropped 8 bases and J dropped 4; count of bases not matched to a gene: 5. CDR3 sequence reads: CSTGQGADTQYF. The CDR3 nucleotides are TGCAGTACCGGACAGGGTGCAGATACGCAGTATTTT.

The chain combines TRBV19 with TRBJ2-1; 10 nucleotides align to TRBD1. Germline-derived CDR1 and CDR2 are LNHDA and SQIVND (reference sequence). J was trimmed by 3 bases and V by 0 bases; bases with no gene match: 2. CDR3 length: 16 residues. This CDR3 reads CASSIETGGLYNEQFF. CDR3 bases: TGTGCCAGTAGTATAGAGACAGGGGGCCTCTACAATGAGCAGTTCTTC. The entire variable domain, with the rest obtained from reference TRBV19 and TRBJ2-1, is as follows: DGGITQSPKYLFRKEGQNVTLSCEQNLNHDAMYWYRQDPGQGLRLIYYSQIVNDFQKGDIAEGYSVSREKKESFPLTVTSAQKNPTAFYLCASSIETGGLYNEQFFGPGTRLTVL.

For the CDR3, the DNA is TGTGCCAGCAGCCACGGGGGAATCGAGCAGTACGTC. Translated: CASSHGGIEQYV. This sequence joins TRBV16 and TRBJ2-7, with a weak D call TRBD2 (6 bases). V was pared by 3 bases and J by 6 bases, with 9 bases between. Germline-derived CDR1 and CDR2 are KGHSY and FQNENV. This CDR3 has 12 amino acids.

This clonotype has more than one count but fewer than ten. The CDR3 nucleotides are TGTGCCAGCAGCTCCCAGGACAGTGTTGAAGCTTTCTTT. Translation: CASSSQDSVEAFF. The chain uses TRBV9 and TRBJ1-1, with a tentative D call TRBD1 (6 bases). This CDR3 contains 13 residues. Trimming pared 4 bases from V and 7 bases from J, leaving 14 bases between. From germline, CDR1 is SGDLS and CDR2 YYNGEE.

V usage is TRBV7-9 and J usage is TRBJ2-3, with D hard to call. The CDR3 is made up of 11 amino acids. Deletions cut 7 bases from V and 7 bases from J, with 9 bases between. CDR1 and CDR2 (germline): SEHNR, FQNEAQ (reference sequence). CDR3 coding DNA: TGTGCCAGCATAGGGCTTAATACGCAGTATTTT. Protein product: CASIGLNTQYF.

Here the CDR3 reads CATELGDFGYEQYF. The CDR3 DNA follows: TGTGCCACCGAACTAGGGGACTTTGGCTACGAGCAGTACTTC. The gene calls are TRBV24-1 and TRBJ2-7; TRBD2 is a possible D gene (6 bases). The CDR3 is 14 amino acids. Germline V gene sequence: CDR1 KGHDR, CDR2 SFDVKD. V was clipped by 9 bases and J by 3 bases, with 17 bases between them.

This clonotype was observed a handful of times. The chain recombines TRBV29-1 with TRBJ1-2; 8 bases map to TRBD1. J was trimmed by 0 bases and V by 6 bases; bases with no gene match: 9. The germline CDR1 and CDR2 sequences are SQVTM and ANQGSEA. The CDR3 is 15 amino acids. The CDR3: CSVGATGDPNYGYTF. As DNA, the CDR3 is TGCAGCGTCGGAGCGACAGGGGACCCTAACTATGGCTACACCTTC.

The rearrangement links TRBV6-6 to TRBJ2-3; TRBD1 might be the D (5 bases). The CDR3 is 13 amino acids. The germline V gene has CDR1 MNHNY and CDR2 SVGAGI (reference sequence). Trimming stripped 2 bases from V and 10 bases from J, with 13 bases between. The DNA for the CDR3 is TGTGCCAGCAGTTACACCGGCCTAGGGGCGCAGTATTTT. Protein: CASSYTGLGAQYF.

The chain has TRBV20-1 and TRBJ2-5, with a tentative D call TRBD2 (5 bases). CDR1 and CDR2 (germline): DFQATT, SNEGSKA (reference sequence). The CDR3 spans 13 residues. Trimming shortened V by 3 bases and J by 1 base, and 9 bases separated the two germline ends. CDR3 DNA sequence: TGCAGTGCTAGTGACTACCTCCAAGAGACCCAGTACTTC. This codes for CSASDYLQETQYF.

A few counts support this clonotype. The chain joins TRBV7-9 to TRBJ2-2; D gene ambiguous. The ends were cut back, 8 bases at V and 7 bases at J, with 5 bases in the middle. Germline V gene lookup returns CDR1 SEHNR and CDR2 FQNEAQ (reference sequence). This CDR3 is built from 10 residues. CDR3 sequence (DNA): TGTGCCAGCTGGGTCGGGGAGCTGTTTTTT. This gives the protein CASWVGELFF.

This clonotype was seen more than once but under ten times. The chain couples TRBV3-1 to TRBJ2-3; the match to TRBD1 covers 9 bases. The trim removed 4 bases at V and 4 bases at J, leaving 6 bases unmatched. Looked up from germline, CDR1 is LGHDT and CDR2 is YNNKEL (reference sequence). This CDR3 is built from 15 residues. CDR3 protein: CASSLRQGVADTQYF. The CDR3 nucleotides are TGTGCCAGCAGCCTTCGACAGGGGGTGGCAGATACGCAGTATTTT.